These T cell receptor beta chains were read from a single sample in a study of T cells in Graves' hyperthyroidism and ophthalmopathy. TCRdb analysed the multiplex PCR reads with MiXCR anew, one entry per CDR3 protein. The sample lists about 600,000 distinct CDR3 sequences, approximately 14% occurring once. Sequencing was performed on blood. The receptor source for this set is a woman younger than 30 with Graves' ophthalmopathy. The CDR3 runs from the conserved cysteine through the conserved F or W. D genes are given only for firm matches. The size of a clone is reported for some rows only, either as once, few or many, or as a class for expanded clones.

D	J	V	size	CDR3	DNA
-	TRBJ1-5	TRBV20-1	-	CSASYSGLRGNQPQHF	TGCAGTGCTAGTTATTCAGGGTTGAGGGGCAATCAGCCCCAGCATTTT
TRBD2	TRBJ2-1	TRBV5-4	few	CASWRGGRVDNEQFF	TGTGCCAGCTGGCGGGGGGGGAGAGTGGACAATGAGCAGTTCTTC
TRBD2	TRBJ2-1	TRBV9	many	CASSSASGNGNEQFF	TGTGCCAGCAGCTCTGCTAGCGGGAATGGCAATGAGCAGTTCTTC
TRBD1	TRBJ2-7	TRBV10-3	many	CAISYRQGAYEQYF	TGTGCCATCAGTTACAGACAGGGCGCCTACGAGCAGTACTTC
-	TRBJ1-1	TRBV4-1	many	CASSLSLRNTEAFF	TGCGCCAGCAGCCTTAGTCTCCGGAACACTGAAGCTTTCTTT
TRBD1	TRBJ1-1	TRBV30	many	CAWRRWDRENTEAFF	TGTGCCTGGAGGAGATGGGACAGGGAGAACACTGAAGCTTTCTTT
TRBD2	TRBJ2-5	TRBV27	many	CASSSIGLAGAGKTQYF	TGTGCCAGCAGTTCGATAGGACTAGCGGGAGCGGGGAAGACCCAGTACTTC
TRBD1	TRBJ2-5	TRBV24-1	many	CATSDGQGGRETQYF	TGTGCCACCAGTGATGGACAGGGAGGAAGAGAGACCCAGTACTTC
TRBD1	TRBJ1-1	TRBV20-1	many	CSASGNRGLNTEAFF	TGCAGTGCTAGCGGGAACAGGGGGCTGAACACTGAAGCTTTCTTT
-	TRBJ1-5	TRBV2	many	CASSEVGGVQPQHF	TGTGCCAGCAGTGAAGTAGGAGGGGTGCAGCCCCAGCATTTT
-	TRBJ2-1	TRBV10-3	-	CAISLAPSYEQFF	TGTGCCATCAGTCTAGCGCCGAGCTATGAGCAGTTCTTC
TRBD1	TRBJ1-1	TRBV7-9	many	CASSLAPGGVGNTEAFF	TGTGCCAGCAGCTTAGCTCCAGGGGGCGTCGGGAACACTGAAGCTTTCTTT
-	TRBJ1-1	TRBV6-1	once	CSSSAAKNTEAFF	TGTTCCAGCAGTGCAGCTAAGAACACTGAAGCCTTCTTT
-	TRBJ2-1	TRBV20-1	-	CSPLGAIGDEQFF	TGCAGTCCTCTCGGGGCTATAGGTGATGAGCAGTTCTTC
-	TRBJ1-5	TRBV6-2/TRBV6-3	many	CASSSQPWGDLQPQHF	TGTGCCAGCAGTTCCCAGCCTTGGGGGGATCTACAGCCCCAGCATTTT
-	TRBJ2-1	TRBV28	many	CASTQPGLDYNEQFF	TGTGCCAGCACCCAACCGGGACTCGACTACAATGAGCAGTTCTTC